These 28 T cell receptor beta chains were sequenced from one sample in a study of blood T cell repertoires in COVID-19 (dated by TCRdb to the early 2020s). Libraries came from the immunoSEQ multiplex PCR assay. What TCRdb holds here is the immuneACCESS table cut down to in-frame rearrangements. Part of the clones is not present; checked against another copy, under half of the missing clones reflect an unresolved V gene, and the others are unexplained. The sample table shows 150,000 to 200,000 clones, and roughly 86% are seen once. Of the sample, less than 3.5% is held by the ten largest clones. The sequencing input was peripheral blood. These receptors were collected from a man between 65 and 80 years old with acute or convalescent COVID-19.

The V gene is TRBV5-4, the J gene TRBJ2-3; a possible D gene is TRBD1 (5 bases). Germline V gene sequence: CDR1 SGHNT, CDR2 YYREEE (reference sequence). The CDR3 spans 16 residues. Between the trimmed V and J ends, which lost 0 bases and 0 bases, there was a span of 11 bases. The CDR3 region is CASSLGGGTSTDTQYF. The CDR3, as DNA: TGTGCCAGCAGCTTGGGGGGCGGCACTAGCACAGATACGCAGTATTTT.

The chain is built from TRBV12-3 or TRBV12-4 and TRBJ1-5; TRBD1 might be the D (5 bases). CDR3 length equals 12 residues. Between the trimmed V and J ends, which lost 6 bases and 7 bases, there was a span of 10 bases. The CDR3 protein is CASRAGSQPQHF. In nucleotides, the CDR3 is TGTGCCAGCAGAGCAGGGTCGCAGCCCCAGCATTTT.

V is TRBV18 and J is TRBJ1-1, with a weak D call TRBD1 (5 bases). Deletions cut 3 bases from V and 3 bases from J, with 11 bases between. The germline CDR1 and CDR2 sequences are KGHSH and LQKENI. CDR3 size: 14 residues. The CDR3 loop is CASSPTGFDTEAFF. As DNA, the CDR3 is TGTGCCAGCTCACCCACAGGATTCGACACTGAAGCTTTCTTT.

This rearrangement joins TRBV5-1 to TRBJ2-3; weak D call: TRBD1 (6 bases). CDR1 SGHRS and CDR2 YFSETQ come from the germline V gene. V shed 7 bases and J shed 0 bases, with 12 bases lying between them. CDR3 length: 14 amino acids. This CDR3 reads CASVRGGSTDTQYF. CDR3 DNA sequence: TGCGCCAGCGTACGAGGGGGTAGCACAGATACGCAGTATTTT. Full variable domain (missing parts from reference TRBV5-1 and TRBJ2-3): KAGVTQTPRYLIKTRGQQVTLSCSPISGHRSVSWYQQTPGQGLQFLFEYFSETQRNKGNFPGRFSGRQFSNSRSEMNVSTLELGDSALYLCASVRGGSTDTQYFGPGTRLTVL.

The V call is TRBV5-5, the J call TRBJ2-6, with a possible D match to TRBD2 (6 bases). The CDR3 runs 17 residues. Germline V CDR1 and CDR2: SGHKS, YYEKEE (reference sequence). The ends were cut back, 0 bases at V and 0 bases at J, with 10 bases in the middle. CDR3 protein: CASSLVAGYSGANVLTF. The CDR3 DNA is TGTGCCAGCAGCTTGGTTGCGGGATACTCTGGGGCCAACGTCCTGACTTTC.

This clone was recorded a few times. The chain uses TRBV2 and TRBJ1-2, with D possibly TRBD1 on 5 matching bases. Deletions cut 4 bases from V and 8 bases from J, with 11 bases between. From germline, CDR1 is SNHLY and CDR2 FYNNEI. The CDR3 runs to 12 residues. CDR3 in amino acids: CASSAGTWGYTF. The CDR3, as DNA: TGTGCCAGCAGTGCCGGGACTTGGGGCTACACCTTC.

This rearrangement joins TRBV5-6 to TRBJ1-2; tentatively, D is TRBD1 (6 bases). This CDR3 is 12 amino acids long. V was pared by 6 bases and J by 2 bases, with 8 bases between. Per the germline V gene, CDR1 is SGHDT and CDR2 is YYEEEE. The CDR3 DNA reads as TGTGCCAGCATGACAGGAAACTATGGCTACACCTTC. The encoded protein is CASMTGNYGYTF. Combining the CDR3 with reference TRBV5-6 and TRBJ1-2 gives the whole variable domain DAGVTQSPTHLIKTRGQQVTLRCSPKSGHDTVSWYQQALGQGPQFIFQYYEEEERQRGNFPDRFSGHQFPNYSSELNVNALLLGDSALYLCASMTGNYGYTFGSGTRLTVV.

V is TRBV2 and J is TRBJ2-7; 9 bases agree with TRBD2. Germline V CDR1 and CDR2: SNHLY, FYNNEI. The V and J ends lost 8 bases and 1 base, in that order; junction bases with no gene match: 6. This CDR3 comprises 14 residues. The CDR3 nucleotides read TGTGCCAGCCGGGAGACTAGCGGTTCCTACGAGCAGTACTTC. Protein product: CASRETSGSYEQYF.

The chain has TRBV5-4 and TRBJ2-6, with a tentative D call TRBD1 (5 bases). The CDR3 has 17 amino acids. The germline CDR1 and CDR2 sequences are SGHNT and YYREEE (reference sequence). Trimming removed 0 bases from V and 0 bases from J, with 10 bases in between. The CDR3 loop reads CASSLAPDSSGANVLTF. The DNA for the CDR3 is TGTGCCAGCAGCTTGGCCCCTGACAGCTCTGGGGCCAACGTCCTGACTTTC.

CDR3 loop: CASSLRTQGFYEQYF. The CDR3 nucleotides are TGCGCCAGCAGCCTCAGAACGCAGGGATTCTACGAGCAGTACTTC. This chain joins TRBV4-1 and TRBJ2-7, with a possible D match to TRBD1 (5 bases). CDR3 length equals 15 residues. V shed 4 bases and J shed 3 bases, with 16 bases lying between them. Germline V lookup: CDR1 MGHRA, CDR2 YSYEKL.

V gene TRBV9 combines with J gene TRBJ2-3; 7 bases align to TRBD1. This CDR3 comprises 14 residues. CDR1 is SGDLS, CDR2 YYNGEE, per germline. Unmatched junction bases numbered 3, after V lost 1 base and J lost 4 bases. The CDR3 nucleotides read TGTGCCAGCAGCGTACTAGGACAGGCAGATACGCAGTATTTT. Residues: CASSVLGQADTQYF.

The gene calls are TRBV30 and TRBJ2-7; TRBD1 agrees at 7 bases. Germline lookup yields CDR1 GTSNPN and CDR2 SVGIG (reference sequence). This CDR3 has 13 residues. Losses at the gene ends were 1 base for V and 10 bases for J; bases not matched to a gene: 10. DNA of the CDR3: TGTGCCTGGAGTGGACAGGGCCTCCGGGATCAGTACTTC. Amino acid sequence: CAWSGQGLRDQYF. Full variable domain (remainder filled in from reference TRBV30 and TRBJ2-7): SQTIHQWPATLVQPVGSPLSLECTVEGTSNPNLYWYRQAAGRGLQLLFYSVGIGQISSEVPQNLSASRPQDRQFILSSKKLLLSDSGFYLCAWSGQGLRDQYFGPGTRLTVT.

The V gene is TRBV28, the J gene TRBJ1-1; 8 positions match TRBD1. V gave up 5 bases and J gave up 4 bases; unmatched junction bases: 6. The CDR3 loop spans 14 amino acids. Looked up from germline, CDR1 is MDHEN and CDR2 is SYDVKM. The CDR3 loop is CASSATRGLTEAFF. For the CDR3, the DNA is TGTGCCAGCAGTGCGACCAGGGGGCTCACTGAAGCTTTCTTT.

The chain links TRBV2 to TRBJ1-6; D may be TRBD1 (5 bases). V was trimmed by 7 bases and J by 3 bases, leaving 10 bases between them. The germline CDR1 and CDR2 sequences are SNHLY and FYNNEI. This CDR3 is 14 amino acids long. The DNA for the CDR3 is TGTGCCAGCAATACCCAGGGCTATAATTCACCCCTCCACTTT. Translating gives CASNTQGYNSPLHF. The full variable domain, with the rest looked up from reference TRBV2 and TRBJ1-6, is EPEVTQTPSHQVTQMGQEVILRCVPISNHLYFYWYRQILGQKVEFLVSFYNNEISEKSEIFDDQFSVERPDGSNFTLKIRSTKLEDSAMYFCASNTQGYNSPLHFGNGTRLTVT.

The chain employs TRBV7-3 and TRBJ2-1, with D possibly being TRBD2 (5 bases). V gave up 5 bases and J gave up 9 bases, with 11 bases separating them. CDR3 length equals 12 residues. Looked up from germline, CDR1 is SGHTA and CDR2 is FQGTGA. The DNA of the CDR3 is TGTGCCAGCAGCGGCCCCGGGGTTGAGCAGTTCTTC. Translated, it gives CASSGPGVEQFF.

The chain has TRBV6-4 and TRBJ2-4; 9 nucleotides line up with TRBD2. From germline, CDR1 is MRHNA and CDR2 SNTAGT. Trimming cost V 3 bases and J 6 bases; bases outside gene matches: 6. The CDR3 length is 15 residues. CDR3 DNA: TGTGCCAGCAGTGAGATAGCGGGGGTCGGAAACATTCAGTACTTC. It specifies CASSEIAGVGNIQYF.

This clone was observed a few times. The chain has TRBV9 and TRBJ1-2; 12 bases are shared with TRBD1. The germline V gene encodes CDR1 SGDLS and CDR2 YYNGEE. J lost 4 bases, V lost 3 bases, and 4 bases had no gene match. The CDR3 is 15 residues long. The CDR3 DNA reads TGTGCCAGCAGCGCCGGGACAGGGGGCGCCTATGGCTACACCTTC. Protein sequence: CASSAGTGGAYGYTF.

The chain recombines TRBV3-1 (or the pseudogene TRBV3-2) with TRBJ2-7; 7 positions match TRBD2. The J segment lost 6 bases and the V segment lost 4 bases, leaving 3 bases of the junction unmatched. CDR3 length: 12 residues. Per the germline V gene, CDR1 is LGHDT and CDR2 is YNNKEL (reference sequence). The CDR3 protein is CASSRGGGEQYF. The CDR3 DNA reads TGTGCCAGCAGCCGGGGGGGAGGCGAGCAGTACTTC.

The CDR3: CASSLIGDTQYF. DNA of the CDR3: TGTGCCAGCAGCTTAATCGGAGATACGCAGTATTTT. The chain joins TRBV7-8 to TRBJ2-3; D gene ambiguous. Per the germline V gene, CDR1 is SGHVS and CDR2 is FQNEAQ. V was cut by 2 bases and J by 5 bases, with 5 bases left in between. This CDR3 has 12 residues. Using reference TRBV7-8 and TRBJ2-3 for the parts outside the CDR3, the full variable domain is GAGVSQSPRYKVAKRGQDVALRCDPISGHVSLFWYQQALGQGPEFLTYFQNEAQLDKSGLPSDRFFAERPEGSVSTLKIQRTQQEDSAVYLCASSLIGDTQYFGPGTRLTVL.

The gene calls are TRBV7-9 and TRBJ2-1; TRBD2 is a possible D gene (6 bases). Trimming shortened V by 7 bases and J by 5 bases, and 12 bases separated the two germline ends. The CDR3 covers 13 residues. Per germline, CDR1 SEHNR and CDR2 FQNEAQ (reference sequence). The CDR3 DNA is TGTGCCAGCATGCCGGGACTTAACAATGAGCAGTTCTTC. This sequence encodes CASMPGLNNEQFF.

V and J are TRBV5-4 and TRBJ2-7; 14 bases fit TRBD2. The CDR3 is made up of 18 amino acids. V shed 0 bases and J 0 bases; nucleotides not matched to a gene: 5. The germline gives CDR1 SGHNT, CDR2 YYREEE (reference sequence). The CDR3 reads CASSLGGLAGAGSYEQYF. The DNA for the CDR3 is TGTGCCAGCAGCTTGGGGGGACTAGCGGGGGCCGGCTCCTACGAGCAGTACTTC.

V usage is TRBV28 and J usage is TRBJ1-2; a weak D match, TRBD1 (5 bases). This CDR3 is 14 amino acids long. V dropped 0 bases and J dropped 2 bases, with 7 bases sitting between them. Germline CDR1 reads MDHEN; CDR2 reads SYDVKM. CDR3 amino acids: CASSLWAGNYGYTF. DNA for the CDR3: TGTGCCAGCAGTTTATGGGCAGGGAACTATGGCTACACCTTC.

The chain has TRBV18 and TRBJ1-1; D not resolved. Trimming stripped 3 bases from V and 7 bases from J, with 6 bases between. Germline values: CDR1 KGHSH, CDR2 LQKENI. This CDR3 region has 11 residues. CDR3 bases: TGTGCCAGCTCACCCCTAGTTGAAGCTTTCTTT. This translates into CASSPLVEAFF.

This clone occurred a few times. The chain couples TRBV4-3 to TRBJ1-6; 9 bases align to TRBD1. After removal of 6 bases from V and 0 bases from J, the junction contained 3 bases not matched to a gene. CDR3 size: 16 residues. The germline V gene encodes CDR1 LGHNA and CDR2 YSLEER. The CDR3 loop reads CASSPDRGSYNSPLHF. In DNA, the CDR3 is TGCGCCAGCAGTCCGGACAGGGGCTCCTATAATTCACCCCTCCACTTT.

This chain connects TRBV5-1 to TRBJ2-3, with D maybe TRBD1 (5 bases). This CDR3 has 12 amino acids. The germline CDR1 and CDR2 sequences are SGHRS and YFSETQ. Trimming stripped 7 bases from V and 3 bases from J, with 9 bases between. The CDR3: CASCQGTDTQYF. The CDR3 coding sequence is TGCGCCAGCTGTCAGGGAACAGATACGCAGTATTTT.

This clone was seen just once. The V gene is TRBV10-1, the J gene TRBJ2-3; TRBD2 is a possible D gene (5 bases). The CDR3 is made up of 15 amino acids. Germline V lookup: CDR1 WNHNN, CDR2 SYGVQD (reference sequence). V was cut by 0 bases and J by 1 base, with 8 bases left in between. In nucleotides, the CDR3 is TGCGCCAGCAGTGAGTCGAGCGGACGCACAGATACGCAGTATTTT. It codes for CASSESSGRTDTQYF.

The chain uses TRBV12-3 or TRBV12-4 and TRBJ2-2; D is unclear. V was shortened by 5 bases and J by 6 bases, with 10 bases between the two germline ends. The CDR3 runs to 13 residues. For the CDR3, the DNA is TGTGCCAGCAGTCCCCAGTTGGCCGGGGAGCTGTTTTTT. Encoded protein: CASSPQLAGELFF.

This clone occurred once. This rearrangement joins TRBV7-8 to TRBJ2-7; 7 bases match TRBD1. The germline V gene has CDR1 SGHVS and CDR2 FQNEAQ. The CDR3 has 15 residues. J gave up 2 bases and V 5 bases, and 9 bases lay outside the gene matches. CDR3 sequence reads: CASSADRVHTYEQYF. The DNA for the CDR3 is TGTGCCAGCAGCGCCGACAGGGTCCATACCTACGAGCAGTACTTC. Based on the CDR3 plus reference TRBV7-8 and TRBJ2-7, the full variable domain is GAGVSQSPRYKVAKRGQDVALRCDPISGHVSLFWYQQALGQGPEFLTYFQNEAQLDKSGLPSDRFFAERPEGSVSTLKIQRTQQEDSAVYLCASSADRVHTYEQYFGPGTRLTVT.